In this sample, the clone carrying this TCR beta chain turned up a few times. Its antigen is unknown. Sequencing used immunoSEQ multiplex PCR; TCRdb keeps in-frame clones, though not all of them. The table lists about 48,000 clones, about 80% of them singletons. The source of the sample is a study of T cells in localized non-small cell lung cancer. Overall study findings and caveats: Longer overall survival accompanied higher blood T cell density. Because sequencing included only one region (of the tumor), heterogeneity remains possible. Uninvolved adjacent lung had more T cell clonality than any other tissue, topping tumor. Median approximately 61 top-100 tumor clones were shared with paired adjacent lung.

The length of the CDR3 is 14 residues. Germline CDR1 is PRHDT and CDR2 is FYEKMQ (reference sequence). V was shortened by 5 bases and J by 4 bases, with 15 bases between the two germline ends. This specimen consisted of peripheral blood, obtained before any cancer treatment. The rearrangement joins TRBV13 to TRBJ2-7, with D uncertain. The TCR originated in a man between 35 and 75 years old with stage I squamous cell lung carcinoma. The CDR3, as DNA: TGTGCCAGCAGCCCCCCCGAAGGGAAGTACGAGCAGTACTTC. It yields the protein CASSPPEGKYEQYF.